A selection of T cell receptor beta chains follows, all from one sample in a study of cytomegalovirus exposure and HLA in healthy donors. Only in-frame clones appear in the TCRdb table, and some are missing; sequencing was by immunoSEQ multiplex PCR. The top ten hold more than 2% of the sample, which has some 150,000 clones, 80% to 90% seen once. The sequenced sample consisted of PBMCs. The receptors were gathered from a boy aged 2 to 10 in good health and CMV-seronegative. Both conserved end residues are part of each CDR3. A D gene is named only where the DNA matches it firmly. Some rows have no size entry. The others give once, few or many, or a class for an expanded clone.

D	size	V	J	DNA	CDR3
TRBD1	.	TRBV5-1	TRBJ1-5	TGCGCCAGCAGCTTGGCCGGGACAGATAATCAGCCCCAGCATTTT	CASSLAGTDNQPQHF
.	.	TRBV30	TRBJ1-4	TGTGCCTGGAGTAGTGTTGGGAGGAATATAGAAAAACTGTTTTTT	CAWSSVGRNIEKLFF
TRBD1	.	TRBV6-1	TRBJ1-4	TGTGCCAGCAGTGAAGTAGCAGGGGGCGGCGAAAAACTGTTTTTT	CASSEVAGGGEKLFF
TRBD1	.	TRBV4-3	TRBJ1-1	TGCGCCAGCAGCCAAAAACAGGGGGCCACTGAAGCTTTCTTT	CASSQKQGATEAFF
TRBD2	.	TRBV28	TRBJ2-3	TGTGCCAGCAGTTTTCCCGAATCAGTAGCGGGAGGGCGCACAGATACGCAGTATTTT	CASSFPESVAGGRTDTQYF
.	.	TRBV9	TRBJ2-3	TGTGCCAGCAGCGCCGAGGGTCGCACGCATACAGATACGCAGTATTTT	CASSAEGRTHTDTQYF
TRBD1	few	TRBV7-9	TRBJ1-1	TGTTCCAGCAGCTTAGCGCAGGGGGCGAACACTGAAGCTTTCTTT	CSSSLAQGANTEAFF
TRBD2	.	TRBV6-4	TRBJ2-3	TGTGCCAGCAGTGTGAACGGGGGGACCGCAGATACGCAGTATTTT	CASSVNGGTADTQYF
TRBD2	.	TRBV5-4	TRBJ2-7	TGTGCCAGCAGGGACCTTAGCGGGAGCTCCTACGAGCAGTACTTC	CASRDLSGSSYEQYF
TRBD1	.	TRBV11-3	TRBJ2-3	TGTGCCAGCAGCTTAGGCCGGGACAGGGCGCATCATACGCAGTATTTT	CASSLGRDRAHHTQYF
TRBD2	.	TRBV7-9	TRBJ2-2	TGTGCCAGCCCCAGCGGGAGGGCCGTCGGGGAGCTGTTTTTT	CASPSGRAVGELFF